This T cell receptor (beta chain) was captured in a study of blood T cell repertoires in COVID-19. Germline V gene sequence: CDR1 LNHDA, CDR2 SQIVND (reference sequence). Trimming pared 6 bases from V and 5 bases from J, leaving 11 bases between. The CDR3 consists of 13 residues. This clone appeared a few times. As handled by the study authors: The authors estimated nucleated cell counts from reference gene primer amplification. The assay was immunoSEQ multiplex PCR, and TCRdb's table has in-frame clones only and misses some. V, J and clone size were drawn from that table, and D and trimming were deduced from the DNA. The sample has 250,000 to 350,000 clones; about 90% are singletons.

The chain has TRBV19 and TRBJ1-3, with D maybe TRBD1 (5 bases). The specimen sequenced was peripheral blood. The source is a woman in her 50s who had recovered from COVID-19. The CDR3 reads CASRDSSRNTIYF. The CDR3 DNA follows: TGTGCCAGTAGAGACAGTTCCCGAAACACCATATATTTT.